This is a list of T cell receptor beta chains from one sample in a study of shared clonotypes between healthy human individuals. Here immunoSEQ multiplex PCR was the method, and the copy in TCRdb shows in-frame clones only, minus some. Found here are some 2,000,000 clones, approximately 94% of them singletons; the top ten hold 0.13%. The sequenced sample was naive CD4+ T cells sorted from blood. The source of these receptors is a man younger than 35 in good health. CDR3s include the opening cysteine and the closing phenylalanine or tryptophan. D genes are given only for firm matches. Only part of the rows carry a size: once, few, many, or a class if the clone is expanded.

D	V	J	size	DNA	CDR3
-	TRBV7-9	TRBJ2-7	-	TGTGCCAGCAGCTTAAAGGACAGCTACGAGCAGTACTTC	CASSLKDSYEQYF
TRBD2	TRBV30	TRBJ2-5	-	TGTGCCTTGGGGCGGGGGTTAGAGACCCAGTACTTC	CALGRGLETQYF
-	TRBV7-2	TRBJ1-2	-	TGTGCCAGCAGCTTGGGCGGCCTCTATGGCTACACCTTC	CASSLGGLYGYTF
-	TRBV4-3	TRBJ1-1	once	TGCGCCAGCAGCCCCAGAATAAATCGTCCGGAAGCTTTCTTT	CASSPRINRPEAFF
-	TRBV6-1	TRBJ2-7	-	TGTGCCAGCCGAGATACAGGACACAACTACGAGCAGTACTTC	CASRDTGHNYEQYF
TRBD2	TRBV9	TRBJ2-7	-	TGTGCCAGCAGCGTAGGGCTAGCGGGAAGCTACGAGCAGTACTTC	CASSVGLAGSYEQYF
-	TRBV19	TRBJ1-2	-	TGTGCCAGTAGTATAAGTAACTATGGCTACACCTTC	CASSISNYGYTF
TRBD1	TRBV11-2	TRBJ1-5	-	TGTGCCAGCAGCCAGGGGGGGGATAGCAATCAGCCCCAGCATTTT	CASSQGGDSNQPQHF
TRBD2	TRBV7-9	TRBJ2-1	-	TGTGCCAGCAGCGTTCCCGGGACTAGCGGGGGGACGGGTGAGCAGTTCTTC	CASSVPGTSGGTGEQFF
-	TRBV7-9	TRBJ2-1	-	TGTGCCAGCAGCTTCGACAGGAAGGGGAACAATGAGCAGTTCTTC	CASSFDRKGNNEQFF
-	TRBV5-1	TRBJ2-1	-	TGCGCCAGCAGCTTGGACAGAGGGGGGCAGTTCTTC	CASSLDRGGQFF
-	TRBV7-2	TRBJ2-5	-	TGTGCCAGCAGATCCTTTGGACAAGAGACCCAGTACTTC	CASRSFGQETQYF
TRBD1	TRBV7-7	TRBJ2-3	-	TGTGCTAGCAGCCAGACAGGGTCCACAGATACGCAGTATTTT	CASSQTGSTDTQYF
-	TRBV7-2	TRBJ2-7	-	TGTGCCAGCAGCCTTCCTGGGAGCGCTACGATGCAGTACTTC	CASSLPGSATMQYF
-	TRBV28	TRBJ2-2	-	TGTGCCAGCCTCAGTCCCACGGTGACCGGGGAGCTGTTTTTT	CASLSPTVTGELFF
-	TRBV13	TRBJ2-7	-	TGTGCCAGCAGCTCTCGGACTGGCAGTATGGAGCAGTACTTC	CASSSRTGSMEQYF
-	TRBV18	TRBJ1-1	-	TGTGCCAGCTCACCGGGGGGGCCCATGAACACTGAAGCTTTCTTT	CASSPGGPMNTEAFF
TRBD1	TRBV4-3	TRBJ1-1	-	TGCGCCAGCAGTCCTACAGGGGTATTCACTGAAGCTTTCTTT	CASSPTGVFTEAFF
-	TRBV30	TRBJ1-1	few	TGTGCCTGCGTCGGCGAGGTTAACACTGAAGCTTTCTTT	CACVGEVNTEAFF
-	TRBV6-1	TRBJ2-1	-	TGTGCCAGCGGAAACAGCCTAGGAGGGGAAAGTGAGCAGTTCTTC	CASGNSLGGESEQFF
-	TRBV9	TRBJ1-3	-	TGTGCCAGCAGCGCCTATACGAGCTCTGGAAACACCATATATTTT	CASSAYTSSGNTIYF
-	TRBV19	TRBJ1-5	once	TGTGCCAGTAGTATAGAGGGTTTCAATCAGCCCCAGCATTTT	CASSIEGFNQPQHF
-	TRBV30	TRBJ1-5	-	TGTGCCTGGAGTTATTCAGGCAATCAGCCCCAGCATTTT	CAWSYSGNQPQHF
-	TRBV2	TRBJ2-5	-	TGTGCCAGCAGACAACAGGGGACCCAGTACTTC	CASRQQGTQYF
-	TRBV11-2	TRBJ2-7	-	TGTGCCAGCAGCCGCATCGAGGGGCTATCCTACGAGCAGTACTTC	CASSRIEGLSYEQYF
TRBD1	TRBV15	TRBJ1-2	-	TGTGCCACCTCTCGGACAGGGGGGAACTATGGCTACACCTTC	CATSRTGGNYGYTF
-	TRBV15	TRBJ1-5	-	TGTGCCACCAGCAGAGGTGCCGCGAACCCTAGTAGCAATCAGCCCCAGCATTTT	CATSRGAANPSSNQPQHF
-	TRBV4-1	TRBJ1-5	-	TGCGCCAGCAGCCCCGCGAGAGAGGTCCGGAATCAGCCCCAGCATTTT	CASSPAREVRNQPQHF
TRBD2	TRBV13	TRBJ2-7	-	TGTGCCAGCAGCCTCAATTCAGCGGGAGGTGGGTCCTACGAGCAGTACTTC	CASSLNSAGGGSYEQYF
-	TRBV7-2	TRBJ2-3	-	TGTGCCAGCAGCCTACAAACAGGGAGGAGGACAGATACGCAGTATTTT	CASSLQTGRRTDTQYF
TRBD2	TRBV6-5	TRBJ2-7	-	TGTGCCAGCAGTGCCGGACTAGGTTCCTACGAGCAGTACTTC	CASSAGLGSYEQYF
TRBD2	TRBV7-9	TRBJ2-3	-	TGTGCCAGCAGCCGGAGCGGGAGGGGTGGTACGCAGTATTTT	CASSRSGRGGTQYF
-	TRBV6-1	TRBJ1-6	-	TGTGCCAGCAGTGGACGGGACTCTACCTTTTCACCCCTCCACTTT	CASSGRDSTFSPLHF
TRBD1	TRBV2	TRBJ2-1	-	TGTGCCATCCGGGACAGGCCCTACAATGAGCAGTTCTTC	CAIRDRPYNEQFF
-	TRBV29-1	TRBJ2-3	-	TGCAGCGTTGAGGTACAGCTCACAGATACGCAGTATTTT	CSVEVQLTDTQYF
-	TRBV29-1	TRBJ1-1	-	TGCAGCGTTGAAGTAAAGGGAAACACTGAAGCTTTCTTT	CSVEVKGNTEAFF
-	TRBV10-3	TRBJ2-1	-	TGTGCCATCAGCCGCCCCTCCCAGGGGAGTGAGCAGTTCTTC	CAISRPSQGSEQFF
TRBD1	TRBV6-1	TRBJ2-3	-	TGTGCCAGCAGTGAATCCGGACAGGGGAGAACGGATACGCAGTATTTT	CASSESGQGRTDTQYF
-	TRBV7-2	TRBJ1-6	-	TGTGCCAGCAGCTCCTTAAATTCACCCCTCCACTTT	CASSSLNSPLHF
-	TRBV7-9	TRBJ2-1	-	TGTGCCAGCAGCCCGGACAGTGGGTCCTACAATGAGCAGTTCTTC	CASSPDSGSYNEQFF
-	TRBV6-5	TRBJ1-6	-	TGTGCCAGCAGTTACTCGATTGGGTTTAACAATTCACCCCTCCACTTT	CASSYSIGFNNSPLHF
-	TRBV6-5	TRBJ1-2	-	TGTGCCAGCAGTTCACAGGGATTAGACTATGGCTACACCTTC	CASSSQGLDYGYTF
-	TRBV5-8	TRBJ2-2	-	TGTGCCAGCAGCTTGGCCGGTCGGTTGAACACCGGGGAGCTGTTTTTT	CASSLAGRLNTGELFF
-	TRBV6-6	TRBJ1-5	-	TGTGCCAGCAGGCATAACAGGGCGAATCAGCCCCAGCATTTT	CASRHNRANQPQHF
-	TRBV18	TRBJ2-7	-	TGTGCCAGCTCACCGCTGCCGGACAGTTCCTACGAGCAGTACTTC	CASSPLPDSSYEQYF
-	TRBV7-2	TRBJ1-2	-	TGTGCCAGCAGCTTAGGGCAGTTGGGGGCCTATGGCTACACCTTC	CASSLGQLGAYGYTF
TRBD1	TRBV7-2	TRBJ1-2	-	TGTGCCAGCAGCTCCACAGGGGGTTGGGGCTACACCTTC	CASSSTGGWGYTF
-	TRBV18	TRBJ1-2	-	TGTGCCAGCTCACCAGGACAGCAAACTAACTATGGCTACACCTTC	CASSPGQQTNYGYTF
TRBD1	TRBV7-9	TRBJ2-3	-	TGTGCCAGCAGCTCAGCTTACGGACAGGGGGGAGGCACAGATACGCAGTATTTT	CASSSAYGQGGGTDTQYF